One T cell receptor beta chain is described in this entry. Its antigen is still unknown. The sample originates from a study of T cells after yellow fever vaccination. Notes on the study in general: Contamination by abundant bulk-population clonotypes could be present in FACS-sorted repertoires.

The 5'RACE template-switching step produced TCR cDNA and added a universal primer site and UMIs. MiXCR, applied by TCRdb to the 5' RACE reads, yields one record per CDR3 protein. The data show some 250,000 distinct CDR3 sequences, 6.9% seen once. This CDR3 is built from 17 residues. J lost 4 bases, V lost 1 base, and 6 bases had no gene match. Germline lookup yields CDR1 SGHKS and CDR2 YYEKEE (reference sequence). This sequence joins TRBV5-5 and TRBJ2-2; 11 nucleotides match TRBD2. This material consisted of CD4+ T cells sorted from PBMCs, taken 15 days after the yellow fever booster vaccination. The receptor's source is a young man who received the YFV17D yellow fever vaccine. The chain's CDR3 is CASSLTSTSGITGELFF. The CDR3 DNA reads as TGTGCCAGCAGCTTGACTTCGACTAGCGGGATCACCGGGGAGCTGTTTTTT.